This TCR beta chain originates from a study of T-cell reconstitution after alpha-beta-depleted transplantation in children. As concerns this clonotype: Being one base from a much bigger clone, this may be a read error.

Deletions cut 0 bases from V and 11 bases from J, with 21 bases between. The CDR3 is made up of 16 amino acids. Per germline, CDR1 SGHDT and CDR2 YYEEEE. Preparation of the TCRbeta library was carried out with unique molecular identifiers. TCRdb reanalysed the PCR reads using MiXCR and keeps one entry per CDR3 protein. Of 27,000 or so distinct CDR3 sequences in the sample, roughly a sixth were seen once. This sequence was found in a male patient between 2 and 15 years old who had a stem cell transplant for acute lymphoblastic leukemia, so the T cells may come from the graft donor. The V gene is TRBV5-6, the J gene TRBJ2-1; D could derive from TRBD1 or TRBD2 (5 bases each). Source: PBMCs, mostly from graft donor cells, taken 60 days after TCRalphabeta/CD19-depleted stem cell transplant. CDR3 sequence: CASSLAPGRLTMKQFF. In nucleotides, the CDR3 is TGTGCCAGCAGCTTGGCCCCGGGACGACTTACAATGAAGCAGTTCTTC. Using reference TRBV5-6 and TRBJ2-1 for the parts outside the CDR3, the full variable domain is DAGVTQSPTHLIKTRGQQVTLRCSPKSGHDTVSWYQQALGQGPQFIFQYYEEEERQRGNFPDRFSGHQFPNYSSELNVNALLLGDSALYLCASSLAPGRLTMKQFFGPGTRLTVL.